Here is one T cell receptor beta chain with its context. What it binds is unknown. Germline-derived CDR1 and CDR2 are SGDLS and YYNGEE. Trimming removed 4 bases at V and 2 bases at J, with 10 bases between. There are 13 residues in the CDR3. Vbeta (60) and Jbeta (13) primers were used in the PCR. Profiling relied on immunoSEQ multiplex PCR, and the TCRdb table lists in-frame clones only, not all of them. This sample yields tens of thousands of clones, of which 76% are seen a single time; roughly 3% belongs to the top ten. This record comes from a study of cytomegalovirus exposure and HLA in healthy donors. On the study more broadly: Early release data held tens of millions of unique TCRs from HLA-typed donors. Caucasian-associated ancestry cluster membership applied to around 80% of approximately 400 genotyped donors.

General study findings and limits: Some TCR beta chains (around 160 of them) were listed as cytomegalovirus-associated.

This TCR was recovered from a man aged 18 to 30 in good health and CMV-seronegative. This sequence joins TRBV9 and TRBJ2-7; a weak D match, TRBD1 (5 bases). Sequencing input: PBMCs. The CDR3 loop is CASSLGATYEQYF. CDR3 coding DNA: TGTGCCAGCAGCCTAGGGGCGACCTACGAGCAGTACTTC.